One sample yielded the 25 T cell receptor beta chains listed below, sequenced in a study of T cells after yellow fever vaccination. TCRdb recomputed calls from the 5' RACE reads with MiXCR, one row per CDR3 protein. The sample has 15,000 to 20,000 distinct CDR3 sequences, more than 4% seen once. Material: PBMCs, either bulk or a sorted T-cell subset (CD4+, CD8+, memory, or dextramer-sorted; not recorded which), obtained 15 days after the yellow fever booster vaccination. The receptors derive from a man aged 25 to 45 who received the YFV17D yellow fever vaccine.

This clonotype came up many times. The CDR3 coding sequence is TGTGCCAGCAGGGACCGTCCCCATAATTCACCCCTCCACTTT. It is translated as CASRDRPHNSPLHF. The V call is TRBV2, the J call TRBJ1-6; D unclear. The CDR3 has 14 residues. The V and J ends lost 6 bases and 5 bases respectively, with 11 bases between them. The germline CDR1 and CDR2 sequences are SNHLY and FYNNEI.

The table lists this clonotype with many counts. A read error may produce the germline difference seen at one junction end. The CDR3 DNA reads as TGTGCCAGCAGCTTGGAGCGGGGGGGGCCTTCCTTC. It codes for CASSLERGGPSF. V and J are TRBV5-8 and TRBJ2-1; 10 bases align to TRBD2. Germline values: CDR1 SGHTS, CDR2 YDEGEE. CDR3 length: 12 residues.

By share, this clonotype ranks as medium-sized. The CDR3 loop is CASSQENYNEQFF. In DNA form, the CDR3 reads TGTGCCAGCAGCCAAGAGAATTACAATGAGCAGTTCTTC. V gene TRBV3-1 combines with J gene TRBJ2-1; D unclear. The V gene's germline CDR1 is LGHDT and CDR2 YNNKEL (reference sequence). The CDR3 has 13 amino acids. V lost 0 bases and J 4 bases, leaving 4 bases between the germline ends.

At least ten counts were recorded for this clonotype. The rearrangement links TRBV5-8 to TRBJ2-3; 9 positions agree with TRBD1. Germline V gene data show CDR1 as SGHTS and CDR2 as YDEGEE. V shed 4 bases, J shed 5 bases, and the junction held 2 bases outside the gene matches. The CDR3 consists of 13 residues. The CDR3 sequence is CASSLDRGDTQYF. In DNA, the CDR3 is TGTGCCAGCAGCCTGGACAGGGGAGATACGCAGTATTTT.

In its sample, this clonotype is medium-sized. This chain connects TRBV7-2 to TRBJ2-2, with 8 positions matching TRBD2. This CDR3 spans 15 amino acids. With 2 bases clipped from V and 5 bases from J, the junction kept 4 bases outside the gene matches. The germline CDR1 and CDR2 sequences are SGHTA and FQGNSA. The CDR3 DNA is TGTGCCAGCAGCTTATTAGCGGGGATGACCGGGGAGCTGTTTTTT. Its protein is CASSLLAGMTGELFF. Drawing the rest from reference TRBV7-2 and TRBJ2-2, the complete variable domain is GAGVSQSPSNKVTEKGKDVELRCDPISGHTALYWYRQSLGQGLEFLIYFQGNSAPDKSGLPSDRFSAERTGGSVSTLTIQRTQQEDSAVYLCASSLLAGMTGELFFGEGSRLTVL.

In its sample, this clonotype was seen many times. The chain couples TRBV12-3 or TRBV12-4 to TRBJ2-2; TRBD2 agrees at 7 bases. The CDR3 length is 16 residues. V dropped 3 bases and J dropped 6; count of bases not matched to a gene: 10. Here the CDR3 reads CASSFFTGRRAGELFF. In DNA form, the CDR3 reads TGTGCCAGCAGTTTTTTCACCGGGAGGCGTGCCGGGGAGCTGTTTTTT.

This clonotype was counted many times. DNA of the CDR3: TGTGCCAGCAGCAAAATCCGGGACTGTCACACCGGGGAGCTGTTTTTT. It encodes CASSKIRDCHTGELFF. The chain couples TRBV21-1 to TRBJ2-2; the table assigns TRBD2, which was not confirmed against the DNA. TRBV21-1 is a documented pseudogene. This CDR3 spans 16 amino acids.

This clonotype was picked up many times. The genes are TRBV6-1 and TRBJ2-7; TRBD1 is a possible D gene (5 bases). V was cut by 4 bases and J by 0 bases, with 10 bases left in between. The V gene's germline CDR1 is MNHNS and CDR2 SASEGT. The CDR3 spans 14 residues. The CDR3 protein is CASSGQLRSYEQYF. The CDR3 nucleotides read TGTGCCAGCAGTGGACAGTTACGCTCCTACGAGCAGTACTTC.

In the case of this clonotype: A read error is possible here, since a much larger clone lies one base away. The rearrangement joins TRBV28 to TRBJ2-5; possible D gene TRBD2, 6 bases. Between the trimmed V and J ends, which lost 3 bases and 5 bases, there was a span of 25 bases. The germline V gene encodes CDR1 MDHEN and CDR2 SYDVKM. The CDR3 loop spans 18 amino acids. In nucleotides, the CDR3 is TGTGCCAGCAGTTTGAGGGTCACGGGACTGGGATTGGGGGAGACCCAGTACTTC. Encoded protein: CASSLRVTGLGLGETQYF. Variable domain in full (rest from reference TRBV28 and TRBJ2-5): DVKVTQSSRYLVKRTGEKVFLECVQDMDHENMFWYRQDPGLGLRLIYFSYDVKMKEKGDIPEGYSVSREKKERFSLILESASTNQTSMYLCASSLRVTGLGLGETQYFGPGTRLLVL.

This clonotype came up many times. This chain links TRBV5-1 with TRBJ2-3; D is unclear. Germline V CDR1 and CDR2: SGHRS, YFSETQ. The V end lost 0 bases, the J end lost 5 bases, and 4 bases lay between the germline ends. CDR3 size: 12 residues. The CDR3: CASSLGVDTQYF. In nucleotides, the CDR3 is TGCGCCAGCAGCTTGGGGGTAGATACGCAGTATTTT.

At least ten counts were recorded for this clonotype. The rearrangement uses TRBV7-2 and TRBJ1-5, with D tentatively TRBD1 (5 bases). The germline CDR1 and CDR2 sequences are SGHTA and FQGNSA. Trimming took 0 bases from V and 4 from J, leaving 7 bases between them. CDR3 length: 14 amino acids. The CDR3 DNA reads as TGTGCCAGCAGCTTAGCGGCAGGGAATCAGCCCCAGCATTTT. Amino acids: CASSLAAGNQPQHF.

This clonotype was found many times. V and J are TRBV6-6 and TRBJ1-5, with TRBD1 matching over 7 bases. The germline V gene encodes CDR1 MNHNY and CDR2 SVGAGI (reference sequence). Trimming removed 10 bases from V and 5 bases from J; junction bases left unmatched: 5. The length of the CDR3 is 12 residues. The chain's CDR3 is CATQGGDQPQHF. Here the CDR3 DNA reads TGTGCCACCCAGGGGGGGGATCAGCCCCAGCATTTT.

The chain joins TRBV20-1 to TRBJ2-4; D unclear. Germline V gene data show CDR1 as DFQATT and CDR2 as SNEGSKA (reference sequence). The CDR3 runs 17 residues. CDR3 loop: CCFWPPDGNLAKNIQYF. CDR3 nucleotides: TGCTGTTTCTGGCCCCCGGACGGAAATTTAGCCAAAAACATTCAGTACTTC.

At least ten counts were recorded for this clonotype. The chain carries TRBV6-2 or TRBV6-3 and TRBJ2-7; D perhaps matches TRBD1 (5 bases). The germline V gene encodes CDR1 MNHEY and CDR2 SVGEGT. CDR3 length: 14 amino acids. The ends were cut back, 5 bases at V and 2 bases at J, with 13 bases in the middle. CDR3 DNA sequence: TGTGCCAGCAGTAGGGGTTACCCCCCCTACGAGCAGTACTTC. Translated: CASSRGYPPYEQYF.

Ten or more counts support this clonotype. V usage is TRBV6-2 or TRBV6-3 and J usage is TRBJ2-1; TRBD2 is a possible D gene (5 bases). Trimming pared 4 bases from V and 6 bases from J, leaving 10 bases between. There are 13 residues in the CDR3. The germline V gene has CDR1 MNHEY and CDR2 SVGEGT. CDR3 loop: CASSSFEGNEQFF. The CDR3 nucleotides read TGTGCCAGCAGTTCATTCGAGGGCAATGAGCAGTTCTTC.

At least ten counts were recorded for this clonotype. V gene TRBV20-1 combines with J gene TRBJ2-5, with a possible D match to TRBD1 (5 bases). Germline CDR1 DFQATT, CDR2 SNEGSKA (reference sequence). The CDR3 consists of 12 residues. Between the trimmed V and J ends, which lost 2 bases and 5 bases, there was a span of 9 bases. In nucleotides, the CDR3 is TGCAGTGCTAGACAGGGTGGGGAGACCCAGTACTTC. It is translated as CSARQGGETQYF.

This clonotype was counted ten times or more. This rearrangement joins TRBV11-2 to TRBJ2-1; D remains ambiguous. Germline CDR1 and CDR2: SGHAT and FQNNGV. This CDR3 spans 16 amino acids. Deletions cut 6 bases from V and 0 bases from J, with 15 bases between. The CDR3 DNA follows: TGTGCCAGCAGTGGGTTCCGGGCCAGCTCCTACAATGAGCAGTTCTTC. Translating it yields CASSGFRASSYNEQFF.

Ten or more counts support this clonotype. The chain employs TRBV5-1 and TRBJ1-2, with 8 nucleotides matching TRBD1. CDR3 length: 14 amino acids. With 8 bases clipped from V and 4 bases from J, the junction kept 10 bases outside the gene matches. Germline V gene data show CDR1 as SGHRS and CDR2 as YFSETQ. The CDR3 protein is CASGQGVDIYGYTF. As DNA, the CDR3 is TGCGCCAGTGGACAGGGAGTGGATATCTATGGCTACACCTTC. Full variable domain (outside the CDR3, taken from reference TRBV5-1 and TRBJ1-2): KAGVTQTPRYLIKTRGQQVTLSCSPISGHRSVSWYQQTPGQGLQFLFEYFSETQRNKGNFPGRFSGRQFSNSRSEMNVSTLELGDSALYLCASGQGVDIYGYTFGSGTRLTVV.

The table lists this clonotype with many counts. The chain couples TRBV6-2 or TRBV6-3 to TRBJ2-4; D perhaps matches TRBD2 (6 bases). V dropped 8 bases and J dropped 9 bases, with 14 bases sitting between them. In germline, CDR1 is MNHEY, CDR2 SVGEGT. The CDR3 has 12 amino acids. In DNA, the CDR3 is TGTGCCAGCGGGGAGGATAGAGTCATTCAGTACTTC. This codes for CASGEDRVIQYF.

This clonotype was found many times. The J gene is TRBJ2-1, the V gene TRBV4-3; TRBD1 might be the D (5 bases). With 4 bases removed from V and 6 bases from J, the gap between germline ends came to 19 bases. Germline V gene lookup returns CDR1 LGHNA and CDR2 YSLEER. The length of the CDR3 is 16 residues. The chain's CDR3 is CASSPRWAGWGNEQFF. As DNA, the CDR3 is TGCGCCAGCAGCCCCAGGTGGGCAGGGTGGGGCAATGAGCAGTTCTTC.

This clonotype was detected only once. V gene TRBV3-1 combines with J gene TRBJ1-1; D perhaps matches TRBD1 (6 bases). CDR1 LGHDT and CDR2 YNNKEL come from the germline V gene (reference sequence). This CDR3 has 13 amino acids. The CDR3 loop reads CTFCLEYGTEAFF. CDR3 in DNA: TGTACCTTCTGTTTAGAATACGGGACAGAAGCTTTCTTT.

This clonotype was counted at least ten times. The chain combines TRBV14 with TRBJ2-5, with TRBD2 identical over 7 bases. The CDR3 totals 16 residues. Looked up from germline, CDR1 is SGHDN and CDR2 is FVKESK. The V and J ends lost 4 bases and 3 bases, in that order; junction bases with no gene match: 11. CDR3 residues: CASSPTFGGSEETQYF. For the CDR3, the DNA is TGTGCCAGCAGCCCCACCTTCGGCGGGAGTGAAGAGACCCAGTACTTC.

This clonotype has a count of ten or more. A junction end diverges from the germline sequence, so it may reflect a read error. The CDR3 DNA follows: TGTGCCAGCTCACGAACGACAGGGGACACTGAAGCTTTCTTC. Translation: CASSRTTGDTEAFF. The rearrangement joins TRBV18 to TRBJ1-1; 8 nucleotides agree with TRBD1. The germline gives CDR1 KGHSH, CDR2 LQKENI. The CDR3 is made up of 14 amino acids.

This clonotype was recorded many times. The chain combines TRBV12-3 or TRBV12-4 with TRBJ1-1; D unclear. The length of the CDR3 is 15 residues. V was cut by 2 bases and J by 4 bases, with 14 bases left in between. The CDR3 sequence: CASSLLGEWGTEAFF. CDR3 coding DNA: TGTGCCAGCAGTTTACTCGGGGAATGGGGCACTGAAGCTTTCTTT.

This clonotype was seen many times. The chain couples TRBV27 to TRBJ2-3; TRBD1 is a possible D gene (6 bases). Trimming removed 2 bases at V and 9 bases at J, with 12 bases between. The CDR3 length is 13 residues. The germline V gene encodes CDR1 MNHEY and CDR2 SMNVEV (reference sequence). CDR3 region: CASSLIYRETQYF. In DNA form, the CDR3 reads TGTGCCAGCAGTTTAATATACAGGGAAACGCAGTATTTT.